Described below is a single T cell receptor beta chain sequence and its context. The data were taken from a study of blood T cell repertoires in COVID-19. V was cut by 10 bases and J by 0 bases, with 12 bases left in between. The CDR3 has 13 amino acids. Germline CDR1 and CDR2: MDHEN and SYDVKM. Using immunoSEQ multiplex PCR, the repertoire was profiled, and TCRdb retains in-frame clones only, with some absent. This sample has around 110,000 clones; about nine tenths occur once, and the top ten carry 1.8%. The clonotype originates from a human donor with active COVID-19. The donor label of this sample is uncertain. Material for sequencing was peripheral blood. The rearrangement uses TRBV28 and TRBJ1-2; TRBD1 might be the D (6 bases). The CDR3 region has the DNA TGTGCCACCGAGGACAGTACTAACTATGGCTACACCTTC. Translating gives CATEDSTNYGYTF.